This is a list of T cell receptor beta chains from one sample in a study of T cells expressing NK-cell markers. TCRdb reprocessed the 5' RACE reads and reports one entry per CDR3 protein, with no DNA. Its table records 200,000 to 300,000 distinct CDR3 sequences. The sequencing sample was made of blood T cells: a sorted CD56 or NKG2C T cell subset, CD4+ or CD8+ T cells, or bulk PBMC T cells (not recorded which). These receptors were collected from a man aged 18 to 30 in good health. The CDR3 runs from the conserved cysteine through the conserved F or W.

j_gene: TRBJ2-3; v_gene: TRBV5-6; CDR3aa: CASSSRDGPSLWYF
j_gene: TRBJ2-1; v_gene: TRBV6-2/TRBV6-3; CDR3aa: CASRKGGGHNEQFF
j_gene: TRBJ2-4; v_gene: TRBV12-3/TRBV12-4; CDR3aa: CASSELAGVIQYF
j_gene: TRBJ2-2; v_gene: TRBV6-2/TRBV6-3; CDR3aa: CASSYGQGARANTGELFF
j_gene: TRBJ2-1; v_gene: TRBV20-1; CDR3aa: CSANGQVPGEQFF
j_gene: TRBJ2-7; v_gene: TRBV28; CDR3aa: CASSSVVGLAGGPIYEQYF
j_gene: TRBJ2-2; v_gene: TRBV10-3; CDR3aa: CAISGIASGRPNTGELFF
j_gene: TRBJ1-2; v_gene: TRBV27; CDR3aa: CASSFGQGSYGYTF
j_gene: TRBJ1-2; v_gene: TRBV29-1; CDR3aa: CSVEEGGGPWYGYTF
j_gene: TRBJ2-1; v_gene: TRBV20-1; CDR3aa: CSASAPGLEENEQFF
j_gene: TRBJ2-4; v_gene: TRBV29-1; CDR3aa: CSVEKDRGGIQYF
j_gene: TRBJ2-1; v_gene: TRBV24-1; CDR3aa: CATSSASLQFF
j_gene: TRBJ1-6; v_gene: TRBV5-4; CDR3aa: CASSLRGQGEGSPLHF
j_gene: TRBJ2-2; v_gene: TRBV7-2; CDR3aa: CASSDSPQPGELFF
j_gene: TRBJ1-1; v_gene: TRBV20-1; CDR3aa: CSASPGSTEAFF
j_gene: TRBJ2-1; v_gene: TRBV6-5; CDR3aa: CASSYSILAGEDEQFF
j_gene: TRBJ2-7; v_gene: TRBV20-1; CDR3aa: CSASSGTSVDEQYF
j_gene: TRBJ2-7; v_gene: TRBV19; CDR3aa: CASSFEQGASYEQYF
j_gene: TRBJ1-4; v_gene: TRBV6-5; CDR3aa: CASRGGATNEKLFF
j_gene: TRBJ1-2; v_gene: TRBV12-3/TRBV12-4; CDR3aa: CASSLPSGIGYTF
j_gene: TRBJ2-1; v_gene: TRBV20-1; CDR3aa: CSAPSRTGESYNEQFF
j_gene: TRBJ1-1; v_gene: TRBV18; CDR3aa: CASSHTGLLLDRTEAFF
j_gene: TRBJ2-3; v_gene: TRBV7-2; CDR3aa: CASSLRGAPRRDTQYF
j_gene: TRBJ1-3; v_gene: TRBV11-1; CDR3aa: CASSRATGRSGNTIYF
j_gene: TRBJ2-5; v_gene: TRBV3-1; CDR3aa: CASSNRLAASGDQYF
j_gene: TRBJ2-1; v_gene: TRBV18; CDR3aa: CASSPPGTGSGNEQFF
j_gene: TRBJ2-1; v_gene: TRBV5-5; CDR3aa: CATTPGQGHNEQFF
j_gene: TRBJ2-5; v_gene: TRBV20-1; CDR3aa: CSARGSGKETQYF
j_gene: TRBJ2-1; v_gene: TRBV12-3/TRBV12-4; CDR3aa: CASSPGLYPAHEQFF
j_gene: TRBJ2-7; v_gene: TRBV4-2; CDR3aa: CASSRLTASYEQYF
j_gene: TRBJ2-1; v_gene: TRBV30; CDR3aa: CAWSRSYSYNEQFF
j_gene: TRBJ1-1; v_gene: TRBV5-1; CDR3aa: CASATPRGTNTEAFF
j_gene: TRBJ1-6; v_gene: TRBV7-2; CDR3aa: CASSLSPLPVTPLHF
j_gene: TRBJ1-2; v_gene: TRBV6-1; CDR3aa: CASSPGQGSSRGYTF
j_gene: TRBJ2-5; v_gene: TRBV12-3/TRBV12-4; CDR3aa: CASSPQNEETQYF
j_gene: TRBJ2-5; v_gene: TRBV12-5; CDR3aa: CASGLVYHETQYF
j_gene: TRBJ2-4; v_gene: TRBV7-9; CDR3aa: CASSFSSSKNIQYF
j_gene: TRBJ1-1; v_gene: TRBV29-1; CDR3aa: CSVANAGQGGAFF
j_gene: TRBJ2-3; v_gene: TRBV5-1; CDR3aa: CASSNGADTQYF
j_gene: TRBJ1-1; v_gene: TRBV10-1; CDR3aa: CASSEGQHTEAFF
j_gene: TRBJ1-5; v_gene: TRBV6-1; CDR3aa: CASLNKPSGNQPQHF
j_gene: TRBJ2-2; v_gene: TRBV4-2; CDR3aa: CASSQVLGNTGELFF
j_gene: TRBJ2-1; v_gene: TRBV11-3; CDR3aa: CASSFRGREQFF
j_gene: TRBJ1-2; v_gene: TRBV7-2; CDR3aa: CASSLTGGDYGYTF
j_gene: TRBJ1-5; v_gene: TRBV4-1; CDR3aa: CASSQVLRGVNQPQHF
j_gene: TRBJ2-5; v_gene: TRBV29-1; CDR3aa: CSVGGPPVQETQYF
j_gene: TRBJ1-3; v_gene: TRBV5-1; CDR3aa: CASSLDAGQGAGNTIYF